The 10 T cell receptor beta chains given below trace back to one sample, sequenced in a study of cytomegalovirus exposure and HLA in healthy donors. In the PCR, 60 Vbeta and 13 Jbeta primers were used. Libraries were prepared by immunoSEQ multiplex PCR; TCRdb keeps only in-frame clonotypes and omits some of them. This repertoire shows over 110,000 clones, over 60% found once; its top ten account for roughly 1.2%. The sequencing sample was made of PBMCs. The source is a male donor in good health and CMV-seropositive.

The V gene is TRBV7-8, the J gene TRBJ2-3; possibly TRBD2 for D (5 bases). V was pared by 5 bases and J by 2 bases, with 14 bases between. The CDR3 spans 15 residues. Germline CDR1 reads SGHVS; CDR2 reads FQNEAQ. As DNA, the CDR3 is TGTGCCAGCAGCCCCCCTGGACTTTTCACAGATACGCAGTATTTT. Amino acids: CASSPPGLFTDTQYF.

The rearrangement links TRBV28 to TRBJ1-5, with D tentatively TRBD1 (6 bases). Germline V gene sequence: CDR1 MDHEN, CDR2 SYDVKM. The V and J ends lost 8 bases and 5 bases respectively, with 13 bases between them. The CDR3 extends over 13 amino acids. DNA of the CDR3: TGTGCCAGCGCCATCTCAGGGGATCAGCCCCAGCATTTT. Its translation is CASAISGDQPQHF.

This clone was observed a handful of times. CDR3 residues: CASSGEGGTSGEQYF. CDR3 DNA sequence: TGCGCCAGCAGTGGGGAAGGCGGGACTAGCGGCGAGCAGTACTTC. The chain is built from TRBV5-1 and TRBJ2-7; 11 nucleotides line up with TRBD2. The CDR3 covers 15 residues. After removal of 5 bases from V and 6 bases from J, the junction contained 10 bases not matched to a gene. Germline V gives CDR1 SGHRS, CDR2 YFSETQ.

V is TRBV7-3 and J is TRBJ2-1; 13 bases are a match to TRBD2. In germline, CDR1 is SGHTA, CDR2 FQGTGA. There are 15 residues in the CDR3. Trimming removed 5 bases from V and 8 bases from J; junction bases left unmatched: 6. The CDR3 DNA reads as TGTGCCAGCAGCGGGGGACTAGCGGGGCCCGATGAGCAGTTCTTC. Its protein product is CASSGGLAGPDEQFF. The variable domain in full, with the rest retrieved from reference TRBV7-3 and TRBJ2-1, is GAGVSQTPSNKVTEKGKYVELRCDPISGHTALYWYRQSLGQGPEFLIYFQGTGAADDSGLPNDRFFAVRPEGSVSTLKIQRTERGDSAVYLCASSGGLAGPDEQFFGPGTRLTVL.

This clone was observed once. CDR3 region: CASSLGTSSYTDTQYF. CDR3 bases: TGCGCCAGCAGCTTGGGGACTAGCTCCTACACAGATACGCAGTATTTT. The J gene is TRBJ2-3, the V gene TRBV5-1; the match to TRBD2 covers 8 bases. Germline V CDR1 and CDR2: SGHRS, YFSETQ. This CDR3 is 16 amino acids long. Trimming at V came to 0 bases and at J to 2 bases, leaving 5 bases not matched to a gene.

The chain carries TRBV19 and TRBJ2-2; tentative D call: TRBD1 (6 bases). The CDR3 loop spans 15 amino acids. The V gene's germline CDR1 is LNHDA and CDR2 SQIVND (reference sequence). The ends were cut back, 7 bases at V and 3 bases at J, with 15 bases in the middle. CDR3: CASNWGPFYTGELFF. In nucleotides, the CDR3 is TGTGCCAGTAATTGGGGGCCATTCTACACCGGGGAGCTGTTTTTT.

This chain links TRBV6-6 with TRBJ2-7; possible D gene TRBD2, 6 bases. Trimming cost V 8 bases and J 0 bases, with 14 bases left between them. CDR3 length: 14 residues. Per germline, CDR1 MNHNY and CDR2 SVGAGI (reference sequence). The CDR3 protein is CASGGQDLSYEQYF. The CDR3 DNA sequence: TGTGCCAGCGGAGGGCAGGACCTCTCCTACGAGCAGTACTTC.

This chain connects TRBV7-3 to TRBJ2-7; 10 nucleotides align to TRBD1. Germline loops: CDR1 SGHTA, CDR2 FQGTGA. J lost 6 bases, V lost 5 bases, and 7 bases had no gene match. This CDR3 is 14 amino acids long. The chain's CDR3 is CASSPGTGEGEQYF. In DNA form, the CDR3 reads TGTGCCAGCAGCCCCGGGACAGGGGAGGGCGAGCAGTACTTC. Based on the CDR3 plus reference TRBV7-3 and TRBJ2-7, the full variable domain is GAGVSQTPSNKVTEKGKYVELRCDPISGHTALYWYRQSLGQGPEFLIYFQGTGAADDSGLPNDRFFAVRPEGSVSTLKIQRTERGDSAVYLCASSPGTGEGEQYFGPGTRLTVT.

CDR3: CATSRDRGGSAKLFF. DNA for the CDR3: TGTGCCACCAGCAGAGATCGGGGGGGGTCGGCAAAACTGTTTTTT. The chain is built from TRBV15 and TRBJ1-4, with D perhaps TRBD1 (5 bases). V was pared by 0 bases and J by 10 bases, with 15 bases between. Germline V CDR1 and CDR2: LNHNV, YYDKDF (reference sequence). This CDR3 has 15 amino acids.

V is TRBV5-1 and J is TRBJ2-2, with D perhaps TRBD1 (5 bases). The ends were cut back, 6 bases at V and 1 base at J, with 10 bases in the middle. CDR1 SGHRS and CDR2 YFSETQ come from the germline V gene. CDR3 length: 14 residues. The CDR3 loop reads CASKSQGNTGELFF. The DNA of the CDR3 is TGCGCCAGCAAGAGTCAGGGGAACACCGGGGAGCTGTTTTTT.